This entry is about one T cell receptor beta chain. Its specificity is unknown. This sample was included in a study of post-analysis software for immune sequencing data. About the research overall: Disease trajectories encompassed relapsing-remitting, secondary progressive and progressive-relapsing multiple sclerosis. Study observations and caveats: Multiple sclerosis patients had significantly lower normalized Chao1 diversity than controls. Five TRBV segments occurring more often in patients than controls included TRBV5-6, TRBV5-1 and TRBV20-1. Batch-matched samples strongly co-clustered by F measure.

Germline CDR1 SGHAT, CDR2 FQNNGV. This CDR3 comprises 16 residues. The V end lost 5 bases, the J end lost 3 bases, and 19 bases lay between the germline ends. Unique molecular identifiers had been added to the TCR beta cDNA libraries. The T cell input of roughly 0.9 to 10 million gave about half a million cDNA molecules. TCRdb redid the calling of the PCR reads with MiXCR, one entry per CDR3 protein. The sample lists about 400,000 distinct CDR3 sequences, less than 40% seen once, with around an eighth in the top ten. Sequenced material: blood. The receptor comes from a girl aged 10 to 17 with multiple sclerosis. The rearrangement uses TRBV11-2 and TRBJ2-5; D possibly matches TRBD1 or TRBD2 (5 bases each). CDR3 amino acids: CASSVGTGTTEETQYF. The CDR3 bases are TGTGCCAGCAGCGTAGGGACCGGGACGACTGAAGAGACCCAGTACTTC.